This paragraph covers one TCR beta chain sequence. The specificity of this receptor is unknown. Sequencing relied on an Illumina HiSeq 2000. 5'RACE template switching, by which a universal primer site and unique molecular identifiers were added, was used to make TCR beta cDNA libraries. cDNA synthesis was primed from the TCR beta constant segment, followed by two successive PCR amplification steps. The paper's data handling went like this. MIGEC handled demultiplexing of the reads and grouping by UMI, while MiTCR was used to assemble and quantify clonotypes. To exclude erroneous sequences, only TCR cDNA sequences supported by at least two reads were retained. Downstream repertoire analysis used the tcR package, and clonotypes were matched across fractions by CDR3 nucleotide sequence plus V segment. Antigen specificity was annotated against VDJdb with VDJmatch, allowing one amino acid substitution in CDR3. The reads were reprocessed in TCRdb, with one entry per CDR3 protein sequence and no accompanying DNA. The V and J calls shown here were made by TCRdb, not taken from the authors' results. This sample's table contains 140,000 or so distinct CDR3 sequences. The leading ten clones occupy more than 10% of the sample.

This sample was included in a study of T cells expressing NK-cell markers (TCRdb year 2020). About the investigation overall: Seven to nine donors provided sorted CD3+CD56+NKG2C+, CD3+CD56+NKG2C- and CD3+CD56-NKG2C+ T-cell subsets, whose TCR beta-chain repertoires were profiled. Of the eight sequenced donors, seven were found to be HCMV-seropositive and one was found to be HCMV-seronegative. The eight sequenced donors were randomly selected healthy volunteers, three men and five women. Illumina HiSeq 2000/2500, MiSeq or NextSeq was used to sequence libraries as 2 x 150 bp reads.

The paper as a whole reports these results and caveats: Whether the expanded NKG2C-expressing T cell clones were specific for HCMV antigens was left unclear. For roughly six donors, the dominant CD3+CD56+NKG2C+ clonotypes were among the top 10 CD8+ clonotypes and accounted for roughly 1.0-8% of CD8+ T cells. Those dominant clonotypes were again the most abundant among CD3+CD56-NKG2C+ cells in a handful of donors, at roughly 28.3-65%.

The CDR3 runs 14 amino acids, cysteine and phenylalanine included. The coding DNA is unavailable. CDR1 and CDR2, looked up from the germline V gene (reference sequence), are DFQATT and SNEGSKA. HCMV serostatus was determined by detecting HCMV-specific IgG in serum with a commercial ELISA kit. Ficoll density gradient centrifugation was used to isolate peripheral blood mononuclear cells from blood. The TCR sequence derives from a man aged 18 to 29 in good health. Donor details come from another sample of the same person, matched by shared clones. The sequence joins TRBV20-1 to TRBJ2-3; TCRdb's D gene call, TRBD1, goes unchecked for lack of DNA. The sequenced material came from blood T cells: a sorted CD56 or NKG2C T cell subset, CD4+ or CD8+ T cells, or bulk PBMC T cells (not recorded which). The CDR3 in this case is CSASPPGDTDTQYF.